Below, one TCR beta chain is given with its context. Its antigen remains unidentified. Regarding time point: week 5, during vaccination. Topical imiquimod accompanied each vaccine dose, which consisted of 300 ug of mutant IDH1 20-mer peptide. This CDR3 is built from 13 residues. V lost 6 bases to trimming and J lost 2 bases, with 9 bases between them. The germline V gene encodes CDR1 MNHEY and CDR2 SMNVEV (reference sequence). This sample is part of a study of a mutant IDH1 vaccine in newly diagnosed glioma. For the study at large: The therapy given earlier, which was standard therapy, consisted of radiotherapy, temozolomide, or both, and most of the patients received both.

The protocol was immunoSEQ multiplex PCR, while the TCRdb copy is restricted to in-frame clones and leaves out a portion. The sample yields 60,000 or so clones, about 86% seen once. General study results and limits: Researchers report vaccine-induced immune responses in more than 90% of patients. No link was apparently found between pseudoprogression and changes in top peripheral T cell clonotypes.

The specimen comprised PBMCs, sampled from a glioma patient whose treatment included an IDH1 peptide vaccine. The chain is built from TRBV27 and TRBJ2-3, with D perhaps TRBD2 (5 bases). The clonotype originates from a woman aged 45-60 years with glioma. The DNA for the CDR3 is TGTGCCAGCAGGGACTCTAACACAGATACGCAGTATTTT. It codes for CASRDSNTDTQYF.